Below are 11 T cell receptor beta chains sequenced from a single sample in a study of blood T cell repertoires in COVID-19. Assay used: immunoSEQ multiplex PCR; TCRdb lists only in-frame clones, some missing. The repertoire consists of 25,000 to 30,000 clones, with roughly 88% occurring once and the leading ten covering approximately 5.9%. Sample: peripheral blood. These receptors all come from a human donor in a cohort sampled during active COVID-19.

The CDR3 nucleotides are TGTGCCATCAGTGATATAAATGGAGGGCTCCACCCTGGCTACACCTTC. Translated: CAISDINGGLHPGYTF. The chain uses TRBV10-3 and TRBJ1-2; D uncertain. Trimming took off 3 bases at V and 7 bases at J, with 21 bases between the two ends. Germline values: CDR1 ENHRY, CDR2 SYGVKD. CDR3 length: 16 amino acids.

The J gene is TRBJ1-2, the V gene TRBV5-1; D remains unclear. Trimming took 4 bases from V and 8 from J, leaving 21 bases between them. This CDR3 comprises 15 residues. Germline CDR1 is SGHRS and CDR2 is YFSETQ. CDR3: CASSPSIHRRLGYTF. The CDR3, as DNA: TGCGCCAGCAGCCCATCCATACACCGGCGGTTAGGCTACACCTTC.

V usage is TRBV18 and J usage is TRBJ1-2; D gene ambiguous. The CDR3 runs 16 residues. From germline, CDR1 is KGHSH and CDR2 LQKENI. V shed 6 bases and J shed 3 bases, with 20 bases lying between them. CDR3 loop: CASSIKVGEADYGYTF. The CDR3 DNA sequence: TGTGCCAGCTCCATCAAAGTCGGGGAGGCGGACTATGGCTACACCTTC.

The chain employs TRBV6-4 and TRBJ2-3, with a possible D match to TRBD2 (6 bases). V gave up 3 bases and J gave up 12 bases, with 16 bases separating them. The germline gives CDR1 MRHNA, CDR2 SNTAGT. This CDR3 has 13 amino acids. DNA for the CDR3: TGTGCCAGCAGTGAAGGGTTTTCGGGACTTCAGTATTTT. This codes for CASSEGFSGLQYF.

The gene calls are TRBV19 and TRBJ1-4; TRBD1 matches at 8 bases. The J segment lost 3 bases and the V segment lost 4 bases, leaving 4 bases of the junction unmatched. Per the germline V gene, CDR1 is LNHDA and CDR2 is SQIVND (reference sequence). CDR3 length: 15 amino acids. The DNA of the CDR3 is TGTGCCAGTAGTACCCAGGGGGCGGCTAATGAAAAACTGTTTTTT. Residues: CASSTQGAANEKLFF.

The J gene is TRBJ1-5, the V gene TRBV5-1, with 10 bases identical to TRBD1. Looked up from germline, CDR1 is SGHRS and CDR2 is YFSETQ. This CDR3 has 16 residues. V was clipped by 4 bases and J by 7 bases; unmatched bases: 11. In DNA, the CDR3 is TGCGCCAGCAGCGAAACTGGACAGGGGGGAGGGCAGCCCCAGCATTTT. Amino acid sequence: CASSETGQGGGQPQHF.

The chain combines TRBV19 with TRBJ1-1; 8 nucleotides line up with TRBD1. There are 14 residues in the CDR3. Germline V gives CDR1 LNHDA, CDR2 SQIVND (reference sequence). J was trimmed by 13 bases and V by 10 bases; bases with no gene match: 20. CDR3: CAIWTGSSPWGIFF. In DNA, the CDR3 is TGTGCCATTTGGACAGGGAGCAGCCCGTGGGGGATTTTCTTT.

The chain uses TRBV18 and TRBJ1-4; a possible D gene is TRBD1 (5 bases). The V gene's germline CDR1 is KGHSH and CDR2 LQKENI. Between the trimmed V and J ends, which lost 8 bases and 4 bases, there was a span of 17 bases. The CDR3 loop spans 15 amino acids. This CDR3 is CASTTSPGDNEKLFF. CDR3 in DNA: TGTGCCAGCACGACCAGTCCGGGGGATAATGAAAAACTGTTTTTT.

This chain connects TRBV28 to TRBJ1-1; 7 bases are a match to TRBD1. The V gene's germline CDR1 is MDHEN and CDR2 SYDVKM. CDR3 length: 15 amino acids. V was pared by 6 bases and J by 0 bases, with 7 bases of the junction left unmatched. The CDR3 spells CASSYTQGMNTEAFF. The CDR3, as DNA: TGTGCCAGCAGCTACACACAGGGGATGAACACTGAAGCTTTCTTT.

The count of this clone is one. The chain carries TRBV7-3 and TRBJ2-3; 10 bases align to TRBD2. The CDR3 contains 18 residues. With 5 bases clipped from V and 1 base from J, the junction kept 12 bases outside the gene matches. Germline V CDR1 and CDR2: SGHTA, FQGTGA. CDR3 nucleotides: TGTGCCAGCAGCCCAACCCACTGGACTAGCGGAGGCACAGATACGCAGTATTTT. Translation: CASSPTHWTSGGTDTQYF.

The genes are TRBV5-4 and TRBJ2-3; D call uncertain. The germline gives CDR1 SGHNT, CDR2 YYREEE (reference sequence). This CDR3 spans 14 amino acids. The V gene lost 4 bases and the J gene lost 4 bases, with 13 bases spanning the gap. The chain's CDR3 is CASSPAREPDTQYF. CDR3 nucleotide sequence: TGTGCCAGCAGCCCTGCACGAGAACCAGATACGCAGTATTTT.